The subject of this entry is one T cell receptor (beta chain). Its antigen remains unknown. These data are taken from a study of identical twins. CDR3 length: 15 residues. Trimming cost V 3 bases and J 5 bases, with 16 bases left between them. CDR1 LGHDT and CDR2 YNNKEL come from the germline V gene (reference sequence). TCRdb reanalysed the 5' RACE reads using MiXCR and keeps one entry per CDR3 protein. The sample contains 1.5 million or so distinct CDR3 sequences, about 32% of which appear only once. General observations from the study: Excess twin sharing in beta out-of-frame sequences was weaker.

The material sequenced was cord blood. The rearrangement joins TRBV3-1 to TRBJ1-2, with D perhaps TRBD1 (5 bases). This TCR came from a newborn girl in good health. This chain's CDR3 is CASSQGTGGAYGYTF. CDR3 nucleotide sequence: TGTGCCAGCAGCCAGGGGACGGGTGGGGCGTATGGCTACACCTTC. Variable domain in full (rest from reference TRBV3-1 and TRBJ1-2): DTAVSQTPKYLVTQMGNDKSIKCEQNLGHDTMYWYKQDSKKFLKIMFSYNNKELIINETVPNRFSPKSPDKAHLNLHINSLELGDSAVYFCASSQGTGGAYGYTFGSGTRLTVV.